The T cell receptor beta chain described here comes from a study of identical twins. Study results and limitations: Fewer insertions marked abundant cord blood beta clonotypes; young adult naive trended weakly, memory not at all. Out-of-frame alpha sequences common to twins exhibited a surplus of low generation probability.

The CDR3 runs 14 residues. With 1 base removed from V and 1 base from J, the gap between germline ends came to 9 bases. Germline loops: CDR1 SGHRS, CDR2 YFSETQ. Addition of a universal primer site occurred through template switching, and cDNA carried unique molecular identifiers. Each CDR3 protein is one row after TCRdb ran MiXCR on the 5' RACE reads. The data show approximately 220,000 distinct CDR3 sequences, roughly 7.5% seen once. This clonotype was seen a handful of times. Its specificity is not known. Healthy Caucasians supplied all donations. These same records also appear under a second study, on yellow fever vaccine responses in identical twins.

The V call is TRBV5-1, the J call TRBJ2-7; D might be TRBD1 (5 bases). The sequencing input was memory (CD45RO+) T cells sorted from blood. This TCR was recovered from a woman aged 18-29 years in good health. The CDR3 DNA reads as TGCGCCAGCAGCTTGTTAAGGGGTTCCTACGAGCAGTACTTC. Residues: CASSLLRGSYEQYF. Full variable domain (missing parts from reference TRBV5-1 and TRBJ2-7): KAGVTQTPRYLIKTRGQQVTLSCSPISGHRSVSWYQQTPGQGLQFLFEYFSETQRNKGNFPGRFSGRQFSNSRSEMNVSTLELGDSALYLCASSLLRGSYEQYFGPGTRLTVT.